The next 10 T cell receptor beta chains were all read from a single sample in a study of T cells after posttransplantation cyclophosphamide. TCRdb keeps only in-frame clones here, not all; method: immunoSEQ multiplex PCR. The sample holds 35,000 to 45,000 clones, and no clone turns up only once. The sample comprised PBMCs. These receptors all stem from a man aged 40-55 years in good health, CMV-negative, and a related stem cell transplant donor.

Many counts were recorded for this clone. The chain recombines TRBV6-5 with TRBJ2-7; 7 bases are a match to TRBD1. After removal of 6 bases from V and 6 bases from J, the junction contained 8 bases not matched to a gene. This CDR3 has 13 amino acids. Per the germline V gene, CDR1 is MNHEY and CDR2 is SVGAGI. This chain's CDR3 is CASRHTGVGEQYV. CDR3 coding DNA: TGTGCCAGCAGGCACACAGGGGTGGGCGAGCAGTACGTC.

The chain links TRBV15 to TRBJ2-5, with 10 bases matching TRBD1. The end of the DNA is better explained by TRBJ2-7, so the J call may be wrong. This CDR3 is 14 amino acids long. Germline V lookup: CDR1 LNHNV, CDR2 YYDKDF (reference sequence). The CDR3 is CATRRQGASYEQYF. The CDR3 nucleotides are TGTGCCACCAGAAGACAGGGGGCATCCTACGAGCAGTACTTC.

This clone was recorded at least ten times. This CDR3 is CASSLVAVLGVETQYF. As DNA, the CDR3 is TGTGCCAGCAGCTTAGTGGCAGTCCTGGGCGTAGAGACCCAGTACTTC. The gene calls are TRBV7-6 and TRBJ2-5; D not certain. V was shortened by 1 base and J by 4 bases, with 16 bases between the two germline ends. Germline V gene sequence: CDR1 SGHVS, CDR2 FNYEAQ. CDR3 length equals 16 residues. The whole variable domain, filled in from reference TRBV7-6 and TRBJ2-5, reads GAGVSQSPRYKVTKRGQDVALRCDPISGHVSLYWYRQALGQGPEFLTYFNYEAQQDKSGLPNDRFSAERPEGSISTLTIQRTEQRDSAMYRCASSLVAVLGVETQYFGPGTRLLVL.

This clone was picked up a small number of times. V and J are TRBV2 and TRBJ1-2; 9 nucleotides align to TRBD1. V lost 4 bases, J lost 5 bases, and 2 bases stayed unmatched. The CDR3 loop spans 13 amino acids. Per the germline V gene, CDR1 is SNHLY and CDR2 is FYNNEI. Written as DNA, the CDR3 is TGTGCCAGCAGTGGGGGACAGGGTTATGGCTACACCTTC. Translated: CASSGGQGYGYTF.

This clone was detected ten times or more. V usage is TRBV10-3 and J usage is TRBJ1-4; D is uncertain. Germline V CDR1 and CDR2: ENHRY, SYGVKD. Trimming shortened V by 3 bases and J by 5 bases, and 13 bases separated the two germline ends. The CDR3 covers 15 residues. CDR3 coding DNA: TGTGCCATCAGTGAAGAAGATTCGGGGAATGAAAAACTGTTTTTT. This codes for CAISEEDSGNEKLFF.

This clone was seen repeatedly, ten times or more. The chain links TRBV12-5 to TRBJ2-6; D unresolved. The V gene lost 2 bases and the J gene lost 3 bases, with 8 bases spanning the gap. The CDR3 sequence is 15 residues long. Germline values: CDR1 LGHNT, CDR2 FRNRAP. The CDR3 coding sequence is TGTGCTAGTGGTTTGACTCCGAATGGGGCCAACGTCCTGACTTTC. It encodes CASGLTPNGANVLTF.

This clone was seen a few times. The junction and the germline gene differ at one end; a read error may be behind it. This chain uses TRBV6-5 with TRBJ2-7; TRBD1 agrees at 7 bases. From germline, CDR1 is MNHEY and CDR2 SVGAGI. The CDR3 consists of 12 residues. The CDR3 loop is CASRGTVSEQHF. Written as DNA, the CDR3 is TGTGCCAGCAGAGGGACAGTCTCCGAGCAGCACTTC.

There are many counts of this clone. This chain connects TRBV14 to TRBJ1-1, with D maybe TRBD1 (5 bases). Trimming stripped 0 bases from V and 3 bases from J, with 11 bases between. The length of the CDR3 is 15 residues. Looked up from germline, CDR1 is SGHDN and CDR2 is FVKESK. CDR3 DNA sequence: TGTGCCAGCAGCCAAGAAGGGGCCGGGCACACTGAAGCTTTCTTT. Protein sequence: CASSQEGAGHTEAFF.

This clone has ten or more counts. The CDR3 reads CASSLRPSGELFF. The CDR3 DNA follows: TGTGCCAGCAGCTTAAGGCCCTCCGGGGAGCTGTTTTTT. The chain uses TRBV7-3 and TRBJ2-2, with D unclear. Per germline, CDR1 SGHTA and CDR2 FQGTGA. This CDR3 region has 13 residues. The V gene lost 1 base and the J gene lost 6 bases, with 6 bases spanning the gap.

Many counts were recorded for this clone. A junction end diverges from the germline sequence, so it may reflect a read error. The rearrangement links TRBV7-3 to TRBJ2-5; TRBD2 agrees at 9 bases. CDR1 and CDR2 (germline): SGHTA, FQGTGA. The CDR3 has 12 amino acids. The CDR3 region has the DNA TGTGCCAGCAGCCTTAGGGCTAGCGGGATGCACTTC. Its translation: CASSLRASGMHF.